Listed here are 30 T cell receptor beta chains from one sample, sequenced in a study of blood T cell repertoires in COVID-19. The protocol was immunoSEQ multiplex PCR, while the TCRdb copy is restricted to in-frame clones and leaves out a portion. The sample consists of hundreds of thousands of clones, more than 80% of them appearing once. The sequencing sample was made of peripheral blood. The receptors shown here come from a woman aged 30 to 39 with COVID-19, enrolled during active disease.

This clone appeared a single time. This CDR3 is CASEGQRDNSPLHF. The CDR3, as DNA: TGTGCCAGCGAGGGACAGCGAGATAATTCACCCCTCCACTTT. The chain has TRBV28 and TRBJ1-6, with 7 bases that match TRBD1. V lost 8 bases and J lost 5; bases outside the gene matches: 6. Looked up from germline, CDR1 is MDHEN and CDR2 is SYDVKM. CDR3 length: 14 amino acids.

This chain uses TRBV7-2 with TRBJ1-1, with 8 bases aligning to TRBD1. Unmatched junction bases numbered 2, after V lost 4 bases and J lost 1 base. CDR1 is SGHTA, CDR2 FQGNSA, per germline. This CDR3 region has 14 residues. CDR3 amino acids: CASSSQGANTEAFF. The CDR3 DNA is TGTGCCAGCAGCTCCCAGGGGGCGAACACTGAAGCTTTCTTT.

This clone was counted a few times. V usage is TRBV19 and J usage is TRBJ1-5, with D tentatively TRBD1 (6 bases). This CDR3 is built from 14 residues. Trimming stripped 3 bases from V and 4 bases from J, with 10 bases between. Per germline, CDR1 LNHDA and CDR2 SQIVND (reference sequence). This chain's CDR3 is CASSMWDKNQPQHF. The DNA for the CDR3 is TGTGCCAGTAGTATGTGGGACAAAAATCAGCCCCAGCATTTT.

The chain carries TRBV6-5 and TRBJ1-2, with 9 bases matching TRBD1. The length of the CDR3 is 16 residues. From germline, CDR1 is MNHEY and CDR2 SVGAGI. The trim removed 2 bases at V and 2 bases at J, leaving 6 bases unmatched. DNA for the CDR3: TGTGCCAGCAGTTACGGGGGACAGGGTTACAACTATGGCTACACCTTC. Protein product: CASSYGGQGYNYGYTF.

The chain recombines TRBV30 with TRBJ2-2; no reliable D call. Germline CDR1 is GTSNPN and CDR2 is SVGIG (reference sequence). The CDR3 consists of 13 residues. Trimming removed 2 bases from V and 7 bases from J, with 11 bases in between. CDR3 bases: TGTGCCTGGAGTCGTGGAGTAAACGGGGAGCTGTTTTTT. Its protein product is CAWSRGVNGELFF.

CDR3 amino acids: CASRASGGNTGELFF. The DNA of the CDR3 is TGTGCCAGCAGGGCTAGCGGGGGGAACACCGGGGAGCTGTTTTTT. The V and J genes are TRBV2 and TRBJ2-2, with 10 bases identical to TRBD2. This CDR3 contains 15 residues. The germline V gene has CDR1 SNHLY and CDR2 FYNNEI. J gave up 1 base and V 6 bases, and 2 bases lay outside the gene matches.

The J gene is TRBJ1-5, the V gene TRBV6-5; 8 bases match TRBD1. V shed 8 bases, J shed 5 bases, and the junction held 11 bases outside the gene matches. Germline V CDR1 and CDR2: MNHEY, SVGAGI. The CDR3 has 15 amino acids. Written as DNA, the CDR3 is TGTGCCAGCCGACCGGGACAGGAGATTTATCAGCCCCAGCATTTT. Amino acid sequence: CASRPGQEIYQPQHF.

This chain uses TRBV24-1 with TRBJ1-2; D may be TRBD1 (5 bases). Trimming cost V 9 bases and J 0 bases, with 10 bases left between them. The CDR3 sequence is 13 residues long. Germline-derived CDR1 and CDR2 are KGHDR and SFDVKD. CDR3 sequence: CATAGGANYGYTF. The CDR3 DNA sequence: TGTGCCACCGCCGGGGGAGCTAACTATGGCTACACCTTC.

This clone has just one count. The J gene is TRBJ1-2, the V gene TRBV28, with 7 bases identical to TRBD1. V lost 8 bases and J lost 2; bases outside the gene matches: 5. From germline, CDR1 is MDHEN and CDR2 SYDVKM. There are 13 residues in the CDR3. In DNA, the CDR3 is TGTGCCAGCGGCCAGACAGGGAACTATGGCTACACCTTC. This encodes CASGQTGNYGYTF.

V and J are TRBV29-1 and TRBJ1-5, with D perhaps matching TRBD1 (5 bases). This CDR3 contains 13 residues. Germline CDR1 SQVTM, CDR2 ANQGSEA. The V and J ends lost 6 bases and 2 bases respectively, with 11 bases between them. The CDR3, as DNA: TGCAGCGTATCCGACAGCCGCAATCAGCCCCAGCATTTT. It translates to CSVSDSRNQPQHF.

J is TRBJ2-5 and V is TRBV4-3; TRBD2 agrees at 7 bases. CDR3 length: 15 amino acids. CDR1 is LGHNA and CDR2 is YSLEER in the germline V gene. J was trimmed by 2 bases and V by 1 base; bases with no gene match: 4. The CDR3 region has the DNA TGCGCCAGCAGCCAAGTAGCTAGCGGACAAGAGACCCAGTACTTC. Protein product: CASSQVASGQETQYF.

The V and J genes are TRBV7-8 and TRBJ2-2; D is possibly TRBD2 (6 bases). With 7 bases removed from V and 5 bases from J, the gap between germline ends came to 17 bases. CDR1 and CDR2 (germline): SGHVS, FQNEAQ. This CDR3 comprises 15 residues. CDR3 sequence reads: CASTRGSLRTGELFF. CDR3 coding DNA: TGTGCCAGCACCCGGGGGAGCCTAAGGACCGGGGAGCTGTTTTTT.

The chain has TRBV4-1 and TRBJ1-4; D gene uncertain. This CDR3 contains 16 residues. Trimming removed 0 bases from V and 10 bases from J, with 18 bases in between. CDR1 MGHRA and CDR2 YSYEKL come from the germline V gene. The CDR3 protein is CASSQEVWFNGRKLFF. CDR3 nucleotides: TGCGCCAGCAGCCAAGAGGTTTGGTTTAACGGGAGAAAACTGTTTTTT.

This chain links TRBV9 with TRBJ2-1, with D maybe TRBD1 (5 bases). The CDR3 covers 12 residues. Germline V gene lookup returns CDR1 SGDLS and CDR2 YYNGEE. V was trimmed by 1 base and J by 8 bases, leaving 7 bases between them. CDR3 residues: CASSVQGDEQFF. The CDR3 coding sequence is TGTGCCAGCAGCGTACAGGGCGATGAGCAGTTCTTC. Full variable domain (remainder filled in from reference TRBV9 and TRBJ2-1): DSGVTQTPKHLITATGQRVTLRCSPRSGDLSVYWYQQSLDQGLQFLIQYYNGEERAKGNILERFSAQQFPDLHSELNLSSLELGDSALYFCASSVQGDEQFFGPGTRLTVL.

The chain recombines TRBV27 with TRBJ1-6; 8 nucleotides align to TRBD1. J gave up 9 bases and V 10 bases, and 11 bases lay outside the gene matches. Germline V gene data show CDR1 as MNHEY and CDR2 as SMNVEV (reference sequence). The CDR3 loop spans 14 amino acids. The CDR3 here is CATAEDREVSPLHF. CDR3 nucleotide sequence: TGTGCCACGGCCGAGGACAGGGAGGTTTCACCCCTCCACTTT.

The gene calls are TRBV28 and TRBJ2-4; TRBD1 matches 9 bases. Germline assignment: CDR1 MDHEN and CDR2 SYDVKM. V trimming: 3 bases; J trimming: 1 base; junction bases outside the gene matches: 7. There are 17 residues in the CDR3. In nucleotides, the CDR3 is TGTGCCAGCAGTTTCTCTAGGACAGGGGCGGCCAAAAACATTCAGTACTTC. Translated, it gives CASSFSRTGAAKNIQYF.

This chain joins TRBV11-2 and TRBJ2-7; tentative D call: TRBD2 (6 bases). The CDR3 has 15 amino acids. CDR1 and CDR2 from the germline V gene are SGHAT and FQNNGV. Trimming cost V 6 bases and J 0 bases, with 15 bases left between them. CDR3 in DNA: TGTGCCAGCAGGTGGGGGGAAACCCGCTCCTACGAGCAGTACGTC. It encodes CASRWGETRSYEQYV.

V and J are TRBV7-8 and TRBJ2-1; 14 nucleotides align to TRBD2. This CDR3 has 16 amino acids. Germline CDR1 and CDR2: SGHVS and FQNEAQ. With 5 bases clipped from V and 9 bases from J, the junction kept 9 bases outside the gene matches. CDR3 residues: CASSRGLAGEGGEQFF. CDR3 in DNA: TGTGCCAGCAGCCGGGGACTAGCGGGAGAGGGGGGTGAGCAGTTCTTC.

In this sample, this clone turned up a few times. The chain carries TRBV7-9 and TRBJ1-2; D unclear. CDR1 is SEHNR and CDR2 is FQNEAQ in the germline V gene (reference sequence). The V gene lost 3 bases and the J gene lost 1 base, with 6 bases spanning the gap. The CDR3 contains 13 residues. CDR3 bases: TGTGCCAGCAGCTTTAATCGTAACTATGGCTACACCTTC. Its protein is CASSFNRNYGYTF. The variable domain in full, with the rest retrieved from reference TRBV7-9 and TRBJ1-2, is DTGVSQNPRHKITKRGQNVTFRCDPISEHNRLYWYRQTLGQGPEFLTYFQNEAQLEKSRLLSDRFSAERPKGSFSTLEIQRTEQGDSAMYLCASSFNRNYGYTFGSGTRLTVV.

This sequence joins TRBV19 and TRBJ2-2; possible D gene TRBD1, 6 bases. Germline CDR1 is LNHDA and CDR2 is SQIVND (reference sequence). V lost 7 bases, J lost 6 bases, and 12 bases lay in between. This CDR3 comprises 13 residues. The CDR3 reads CASTQGTAGELFF. CDR3 nucleotides: TGTGCCAGTACTCAGGGGACGGCCGGGGAGCTGTTTTTT.

The V call is TRBV5-1, the J call TRBJ2-1; 10 bases match TRBD2. This CDR3 is built from 15 residues. Germline V gene data show CDR1 as SGHRS and CDR2 as YFSETQ. Germline trimming cut 7 bases from V and 2 bases from J; bases unmatched to any gene: 6. For the CDR3, the DNA is TGCGCCAGCTCTACTAGCGGGGTCACCTACAATGAGCAGTTCTTC. Translated: CASSTSGVTYNEQFF.

The V call is TRBV7-2, the J call TRBJ1-1; TRBD1 matches at 8 bases. The V segment lost 5 bases and the J segment 5 bases; nucleotides outside the gene matches: 10. Germline CDR1 and CDR2: SGHTA and FQGNSA. The CDR3 sequence is 15 residues long. The DNA for the CDR3 is TGTGCCAGCAGCACTAAACAGGGGGAGGGAACTGAAGCTTTCTTT. As protein: CASSTKQGEGTEAFF.

This rearrangement joins TRBV30 to TRBJ2-2, with D possibly TRBD1 on 6 matching bases. The CDR3 sequence is 11 residues long. CDR1 and CDR2 from the germline V gene are GTSNPN and SVGIG (reference sequence). The CDR3 here is CAGRGNGELFF. The CDR3 DNA follows: TGTGCTGGCAGGGGTAACGGGGAGCTGTTTTTT.

The rearrangement links TRBV2 to TRBJ1-2, with D possibly being TRBD1 (5 bases). There are 14 residues in the CDR3. Trimming took 6 bases from V and 1 from J, leaving 12 bases between them. Germline-derived CDR1 and CDR2 are SNHLY and FYNNEI. Here the CDR3 DNA reads TGTGCCAGCAGGGGCACGGGGGTTAACTATGGCTACACCTTC. It is translated as CASRGTGVNYGYTF.

The chain combines TRBV7-2 with TRBJ2-4, with D unclear. Germline CDR1 is SGHTA and CDR2 is FQGNSA. With 3 bases removed from V and 0 bases from J, the gap between germline ends came to 15 bases. The CDR3 consists of 17 residues. CDR3 nucleotides: TGTGCCAGCAGCTTGAGAAAGAGTCGTTTAGCCAAAAACATTCAGTACTTC. This translates into CASSLRKSRLAKNIQYF.

The chain links TRBV7-9 to TRBJ1-2; D may be TRBD1 (5 bases). V lost 5 bases and J 4 bases, leaving 11 bases between the germline ends. Germline V gene data show CDR1 as SEHNR and CDR2 as FQNEAQ (reference sequence). The CDR3 length is 13 residues. This CDR3 reads CASSSGGPYGYTF. CDR3 bases: TGTGCCAGCAGCAGCGGGGGACCCTATGGCTACACCTTC.

Written as DNA, the CDR3 is TGCGCCAGCAGCCCCGAGGCGTCCGGGGGGGTCAGGCTCCACTTT. It is translated as CASSPEASGGVRLHF. The chain uses TRBV4-3 and TRBJ1-6, with a weak D call TRBD1 (5 bases). From germline, CDR1 is LGHNA and CDR2 YSLEER. The CDR3 is made up of 15 amino acids. Trimming removed 4 bases from V and 16 bases from J, with 23 bases in between.

V and J are TRBV6-5 and TRBJ1-4, with 7 bases identical to TRBD1. The V gene end was trimmed by 4 bases and the J gene end by 7 bases; junction bases not matched to a gene: 3. From germline, CDR1 is MNHEY and CDR2 SVGAGI. The CDR3 consists of 13 residues. The CDR3 is CASSSGDSEKLFF. The CDR3 DNA reads as TGTGCCAGCAGTTCGGGGGACAGTGAAAAACTGTTTTTT.

The chain links TRBV21-1 to TRBJ2-3; the DNA was not compared with TRBD2, the D call given in the table. TRBV21-1 is a documented pseudogene. The CDR3 is 19 residues long. The CDR3, as DNA: TGTGCCAGCAGCAACCCGATCTCGACTAGCGGGAGGACCACAGATACGCAGTATTTT. Translated: CASSNPISTSGRTTDTQYF.

CDR3 DNA sequence: TGTGCCAGCAGCAGTCTAGGGGGAACCTCCTATGGCTACACCTTC. It specifies CASSSLGGTSYGYTF. This chain joins TRBV7-2 and TRBJ1-2, with D tentatively TRBD1 (6 bases). Germline CDR1 SGHTA, CDR2 FQGNSA. Trimming took off 5 bases at V and 4 bases at J, with 17 bases between the two ends. The CDR3 runs to 15 residues.